This is a list of T cell receptor beta chains from one sample in a study of response to subunit inactivated influenza vaccine. A single record per CDR3 protein comes from TCRdb applying MiXCR to the RT-PCR reads. The table has about 700,000 distinct CDR3 sequences, about 15% seen once. Material: PBMCs from blood, obtained roughly 15 days before vaccination. Receptor source: a man aged 50 or older who received an inactivated influenza vaccine. Both conserved end residues are part of each CDR3. D genes are given only for firm matches. Part of the rows lack a size; the others show once, few, many or a class for expanded clones.

TRBV9	TRBJ2-1	TRBD2	-	CASSVVPSGRGNEQFF
TRBV29-1	TRBJ2-1	TRBD2	few	CSVDPWTSGDINNEQFF
TRBV5-5	TRBJ2-1	TRBD2	few	CASSGGLQHEQFF
TRBV12-3/TRBV12-4	TRBJ2-1	TRBD1	-	CASRPGQGAHEQFF
TRBV4-3	TRBJ2-1	TRBD2	-	CASSQDVERLAAYNEQFF
TRBV4-3	TRBJ2-1	TRBD2	-	CASSQAGLVRGEQFF
TRBV6-1	TRBJ2-7	-	few	CASSGDLAASEQYF
TRBV2	TRBJ1-4	-	-	CASRKSALGEKLFF
TRBV4-2	TRBJ2-2	-	-	CASSQDANTGELFF
TRBV20-1	TRBJ2-4	-	few	CSARGPGYTLVERNIQYF
TRBV5-1	TRBJ2-2	TRBD2	few	CASTGLAENTGELFF
TRBV5-1	TRBJ2-7	TRBD1	-	CASSFSQGVRSYEQYF
TRBV28	TRBJ1-2	-	few	CASKEWVGVYGYTF
TRBV11-2	TRBJ2-2	TRBD2	few	CASSETRLAEAGTGELFF
TRBV20-1	TRBJ1-2	TRBD1	many	CSAPHRDRGDGYTF
TRBV9	TRBJ2-5	TRBD2	-	CASSPHAGVQETQYF
TRBV7-2	TRBJ2-2	-	few	CASSSAGAGTGELFF
TRBV7-9	TRBJ2-2	-	many	CASSPSNDGELFF
TRBV6-1	TRBJ1-1	-	-	CASSERRRDEAFF
TRBV5-1	TRBJ2-1	TRBD2	-	CASSLGPSGGYYNEQFF
TRBV7-8	TRBJ2-5	TRBD2	-	CASSPGERESFKTQYF
TRBV29-1	TRBJ2-1	TRBD2	-	CSVEGGTSGYNEQFF
TRBV20-1	TRBJ2-5	-	-	CSAPRIKGRKETQYF
TRBV10-3	TRBJ2-3	-	-	CAISDPVMGRTDTQYF